Presented here are 17 T cell receptor beta chains from one specimen sequenced in a study of PD-1 blockade in mismatch repair-deficient tumors. This table comes from immunoSEQ multiplex PCR, and its TCRdb copy is limited to in-frame clones, with some not included. The data show tens of thousands of clones, 65% to 85% seen once. The input for sequencing was peripheral blood, taken 12 weeks after starting pembrolizumab. The receptors derive from an adult with mismatch repair-deficient cancer.

This clone was counted between two and nine times. This rearrangement joins TRBV18 to TRBJ1-1; D possibly corresponds to TRBD1 (5 bases). V lost 5 bases and J lost 5, with 15 bases in between. The V gene's germline CDR1 is KGHSH and CDR2 LQKENI. The CDR3 runs to 14 residues. DNA of the CDR3: TGTGCCAGCTCAAATCCGGGGGAGAGAACTGAAGCTTTCTTT. Amino acid sequence: CASSNPGERTEAFF.

This chain uses TRBV5-1 with TRBJ2-3; TRBD2 is a possible D gene (5 bases). The CDR3 is 14 residues long. CDR1 is SGHRS and CDR2 is YFSETQ in the germline V gene. V was trimmed by 4 bases and J by 3 bases, leaving 12 bases between them. CDR3 loop: CASSPTIGTDTQYF. DNA for the CDR3: TGCGCCAGCAGCCCGACTATTGGGACAGATACGCAGTATTTT.

The rearrangement joins TRBV13 to TRBJ1-2; no firm D call. The CDR3 contains 11 residues. Germline lookup yields CDR1 PRHDT and CDR2 FYEKMQ (reference sequence). Trimming pared 5 bases from V and 1 base from J, leaving 2 bases between. CDR3 in DNA: TGTGCCAGCAGCGATAACTATGGCTACACCTTC. This encodes CASSDNYGYTF.

The chain carries TRBV5-1 and TRBJ1-2; D uncertain. The CDR3 extends over 15 amino acids. CDR1 and CDR2 from the germline V gene are SGHRS and YFSETQ. Trimming removed 4 bases at V and 0 bases at J, with 13 bases between. The CDR3 DNA is TGCGCCAGCAGCCCAGAACCGATAGCTAACTATGGCTACACCTTC. Translation: CASSPEPIANYGYTF.

The chain joins TRBV9 to TRBJ2-3; the match to TRBD2 covers 10 bases. The CDR3 loop spans 17 amino acids. The junction had 7 bases not matched to a gene; V was cut back by 0 bases and J by 3 bases. The germline CDR1 and CDR2 sequences are SGDLS and YYNGEE. The DNA for the CDR3 is TGTGCCAGCAGCGTAGTAGGTCTAGCGGGAGAGACAGATACGCAGTATTTT. It encodes CASSVVGLAGETDTQYF.

This sequence joins TRBV10-2 and TRBJ2-1, with D possibly TRBD1 on 5 matching bases. Germline V CDR1 and CDR2: WSHSY, SAAADI. The CDR3 is 12 residues long. Trimming removed 4 bases at V and 5 bases at J, with 6 bases between. CDR3 sequence: CASSVGDNEQFF. CDR3 coding DNA: TGCGCCAGCAGTGTAGGGGACAATGAGCAGTTCTTC.

The rearrangement uses TRBV29-1 and TRBJ1-5, with D possibly matching TRBD1 (5 bases). The CDR3 has 13 residues. Germline-derived CDR1 and CDR2 are SQVTM and ANQGSEA. With 7 bases removed from V and 15 bases from J, the gap between germline ends came to 25 bases. The CDR3 nucleotides are TGCAGCGCGTCCGATAATTACGGGGGACCCTTGCATTTT. It codes for CSASDNYGGPLHF.

V usage is TRBV5-5 and J usage is TRBJ1-2; TRBD1 agrees at 7 bases. The germline V gene encodes CDR1 SGHKS and CDR2 YYEKEE (reference sequence). J gave up 4 bases and V 0 bases, and 12 bases lay outside the gene matches. This CDR3 comprises 17 residues. Written as DNA, the CDR3 is TGTGCCAGCAGCTTGGTCCCCTTCCGGACAGGCGGCTATGGCTACACCTTC. It specifies CASSLVPFRTGGYGYTF. Full variable domain (outside the CDR3, taken from reference TRBV5-5 and TRBJ1-2): DAGVTQSPTHLIKTRGQQVTLRCSPISGHKSVSWYQQVLGQGPQFIFQYYEKEERGRGNFPDRFSARQFPNYSSELNVNALLLGDSALYLCASSLVPFRTGGYGYTFGSGTRLTVV.

The chain uses TRBV5-4 and TRBJ2-5, with D unresolved. This CDR3 comprises 14 residues. The V and J ends lost 0 bases and 4 bases respectively, with 10 bases between them. CDR1 and CDR2 (germline): SGHNT, YYREEE (reference sequence). CDR3 DNA sequence: TGTGCCAGCAGCTTGGAGGCCATGGGAGAGACCCAGTACTTC. This gives the protein CASSLEAMGETQYF.

The CDR3 here is CASGGETQYF. The DNA of the CDR3 is TGTGCCAGCGGGGGAGAGACCCAGTACTTC. The rearrangement uses TRBV9 and TRBJ2-5; possibly TRBD1 or TRBD2 for D (5 bases each). Germline CDR1 reads SGDLS; CDR2 reads YYNGEE. Trimming cost V 7 bases and J 4 bases, with 5 bases left between them. CDR3 size: 10 residues.

This clone came up once. The chain employs TRBV19 and TRBJ2-6, with D unresolved. The germline V gene has CDR1 LNHDA and CDR2 SQIVND (reference sequence). The CDR3 loop spans 12 amino acids. The V gene lost 10 bases and the J gene lost 0 bases, with 4 bases spanning the gap. The CDR3 DNA reads as TGTGCCACCAACTCTGGGGCCAACGTCCTGACTTTC. It translates to CATNSGANVLTF.

This chain connects TRBV7-9 to TRBJ2-7; D is unresolved. The CDR3 spans 11 residues. V was shortened by 1 base and J by 3 bases, with 1 base between the two germline ends. Germline lookup yields CDR1 SEHNR and CDR2 FQNEAQ (reference sequence). The CDR3: CASSLDYEQYF. CDR3 DNA: TGTGCCAGCAGCTTAGACTACGAGCAGTACTTC.

In this sample, this clone turned up once. The V gene is TRBV5-5, the J gene TRBJ2-7; a possible D gene is TRBD2 (6 bases). The CDR3 extends over 17 amino acids. V dropped 2 bases and J dropped 1 base, with 19 bases sitting between them. Germline assignment: CDR1 SGHKS and CDR2 YYEKEE (reference sequence). The CDR3 DNA reads as TGTGCCAGCAGCTTTTTAGGTGATCGGGACTCTTCCTACGAGCAGTACTTC. Its translation: CASSFLGDRDSSYEQYF.

This chain uses TRBV4-3 with TRBJ2-3, with 9 bases that match TRBD2. Germline V lookup: CDR1 LGHNA, CDR2 YSLEER. The CDR3 sequence is 17 residues long. V gave up 1 base and J gave up 3 bases; unmatched junction bases: 8. The CDR3 spells CASSQGPSGIGTDTQYF. The CDR3 DNA is TGCGCCAGCAGCCAAGGCCCTAGCGGGATTGGGACAGATACGCAGTATTTT.

The chain joins TRBV6-1 to TRBJ2-4; tentatively, D is TRBD1 (5 bases). Germline CDR1 reads MNHNS; CDR2 reads SASEGT. The CDR3 has 14 amino acids. The V end lost 4 bases, the J end lost 3 bases, and 10 bases lay between the germline ends. The CDR3 bases are TGTGCCAGCAGTGCCACAGGTGGCAAAAACATTCAGTACTTC. Its translation: CASSATGGKNIQYF.

The chain is built from TRBV7-6 and TRBJ1-1; tentatively, D is TRBD1 (5 bases). The CDR3 runs to 13 residues. The ends were cut back, 5 bases at V and 1 base at J, with 8 bases in the middle. The V gene's germline CDR1 is SGHVS and CDR2 FNYEAQ. The CDR3 region is CASSRTGNTEAFF. DNA of the CDR3: TGTGCCAGCAGCCGTACAGGGAACACTGAAGCTTTCTTT.

The chain employs TRBV25-1 and TRBJ2-1; no firm D call. This CDR3 contains 14 residues. Germline V CDR1 and CDR2: MGHDK, SYGVNS. CDR3 sequence reads: CGASSSLPPNEQFF. DNA of the CDR3: TGTGGTGCCAGCAGTAGTCTACCCCCCAATGAGCAGTTCTTC.